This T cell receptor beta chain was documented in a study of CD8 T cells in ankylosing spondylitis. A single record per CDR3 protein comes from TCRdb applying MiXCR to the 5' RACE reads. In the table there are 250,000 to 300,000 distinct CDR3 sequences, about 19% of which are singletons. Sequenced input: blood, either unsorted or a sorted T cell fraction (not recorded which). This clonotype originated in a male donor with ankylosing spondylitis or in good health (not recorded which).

The CDR3 is CASISGGLSRGDTQYF. Here the CDR3 DNA reads TGTGCCAGCATCTCCGGGGGGCTGTCACGGGGAGATACGCAGTATTTT. This chain connects TRBV5-6 to TRBJ2-3, with a possible D match to TRBD2 (7 bases). Germline values: CDR1 SGHDT, CDR2 YYEEEE. The ends were cut back, 6 bases at V and 5 bases at J, with 22 bases in the middle. This CDR3 has 16 amino acids.